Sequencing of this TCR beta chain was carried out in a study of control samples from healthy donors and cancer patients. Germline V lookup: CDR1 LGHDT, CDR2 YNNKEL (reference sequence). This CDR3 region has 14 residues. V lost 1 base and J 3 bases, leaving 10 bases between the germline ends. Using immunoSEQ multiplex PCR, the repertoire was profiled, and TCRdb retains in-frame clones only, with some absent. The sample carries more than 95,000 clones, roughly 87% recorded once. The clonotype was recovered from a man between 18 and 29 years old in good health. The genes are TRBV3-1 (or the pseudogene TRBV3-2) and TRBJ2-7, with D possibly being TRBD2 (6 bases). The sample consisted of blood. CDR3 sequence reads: CASSQGWTNYEQYF. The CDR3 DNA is TGTGCCAGCAGCCAAGGGTGGACTAACTACGAGCAGTACTTC.